These T cell receptor beta chains were read from a single sample in a study of cytomegalovirus exposure and HLA in healthy donors. The table came from immunoSEQ multiplex PCR; TCRdb's copy has only in-frame clones and leaves some out. The sample has roughly 100,000 clones; approximately 80% are singletons. The sample consisted of PBMCs. The source is a young man in good health and CMV-seronegative. CDR3s include the opening cysteine and the closing phenylalanine or tryptophan. Fields, in order: D gene, J gene, V gene, CDR3 length, clone size, CDR3 DNA, CDR3 protein. The D gene is left open where the match is weak. The listing skips clone size in some rows; elsewhere it reads once, few, many or a size class.

>TRBD1|TRBJ2-7|TRBV7-9|15|.
TGTGCCAGCAGAAACGCGGGACAGGGCTCCTACGAGCAGTACTTC
CASRNAGQGSYEQYF
>TRBD2|TRBJ2-1|TRBV13|16|few
TGTGCCAGCAGTTTCAGTACTAGCGGGATCTACAATGAGCAGTTCTTC
CASSFSTSGIYNEQFF
>.|TRBJ1-5|TRBV27|16|.
TGTGCCAGCAGCCCTCAAGCCCAATATAGCAATCAGCCCCAGCATTTT
CASSPQAQYSNQPQHF
>.|TRBJ2-3|TRBV7-9|15|.
TGTGCCAGCAAGTGGAGCAACGGTTACACAGATACGCAGTATTTT
CASKWSNGYTDTQYF
>TRBD2|TRBJ2-1|TRBV19|16|.
TGTGCCAGTAGTATTTTCGGGACTAGCGGCTACAATGAGCAGTTCTTC
CASSIFGTSGYNEQFF
>.|TRBJ1-5|TRBV5-4|16|.
TGTGCCAGCAGCGAGGGTGACTCGGAGGGCAATCAGCCCCAGCATTTT
CASSEGDSEGNQPQHF
>.|TRBJ2-5|TRBV7-9|14|.
TGTGCCAGCAGCTCAGGGGCTCGGGGGGTGACCCAGTACTTC
CASSSGARGVTQYF
>.|TRBJ1-1|TRBV15|13|.
TGTGCCACCAGCAGAGATCGGGAGGGTCAGGCTTTCTTT
CATSRDREGQAFF
>.|TRBJ2-7|TRBV19|14|.
TGTGCCAGTAGTATAGATGAGGAGGGGTACGAGCAGTACTTC
CASSIDEEGYEQYF
>.|TRBJ2-7|TRBV4-3|15|.
TGCGCCAGCAGCCAGGGTGGAGGGACGATCAGCGAGCAGTACTTC
CASSQGGGTISEQYF
>TRBD2|TRBJ2-1|TRBV28|16|.
TGTGCCAGCAGTCGAGAACTAGCGGGAAGAAGCAATGAGCAGTTCTTC
CASSRELAGRSNEQFF
>TRBD1|TRBJ2-1|TRBV19|14|.
TGTGCCAGTAGTACAGGGGGCCGGAACAATGAGCAGTTCTTC
CASSTGGRNNEQFF
>.|TRBJ1-2|TRBV19|14|.
TGTGCCAGTAGTATGGGCGGGACGGCGAATGGCTACACCTTC
CASSMGGTANGYTF
>.|TRBJ2-2|TRBV21-1|18|.
TGTGCCAGCAGCAAATGGAGACTAGCGGGACTAGGCACCGGGGAGCTGTTTTTT
CASSKWRLAGLGTGELFF
>TRBD2|TRBJ2-5|TRBV4-1|17|.
TGCGCCAGCAGCCACCCTCCGACTAGCGGGGTCCAAGAGACCCAGTACTTC
CASSHPPTSGVQETQYF
>TRBD1|TRBJ2-2|TRBV11-3|17|.
TGTGCCAGCAGCTTAGGAGTGAGACAGGGTAACACCGGGGAGCTGTTTTTT
CASSLGVRQGNTGELFF
>.|TRBJ1-5|TRBV7-8|14|.
TGTGCCAGCAGCTTAGTACATAGCAATCAGCCCCAGCATTTT
CASSLVHSNQPQHF
>.|TRBJ2-7|TRBV18|13|.
TGTGCCAGGCGGGTGGGGGGGCCGAGTGAGCAGTACTTC
CARRVGGPSEQYF
>.|TRBJ1-2|TRBV2|10|.
TGTGCCAGCAGTACGGATGGCTACACCTTC
CASSTDGYTF
>TRBD2|TRBJ2-3|TRBV2|15|once
TGTGCCAGCAGAGCCCTAGCGGGGAACACAGATACGCAGTATTTT
CASRALAGNTDTQYF
>TRBD1|TRBJ2-1|TRBV9|17|.
TGTGCCAGCAGCGTAGCCAGGACAGGGGATCCCTACAATGAGCAGTTCTTC
CASSVARTGDPYNEQFF
>.|TRBJ2-2|TRBV18|16|.
TGTGCCAGCTCCAAGGAGAGGAGGGATCTATCCGGGGAGCTGTTTTTT
CASSKERRDLSGELFF
>.|TRBJ2-7|TRBV28|15|.
TGTGCCAGCAGTTTAATCCCGCAGGGTCGGTACGAGCAGTACTTC
CASSLIPQGRYEQYF
>TRBD1|TRBJ1-5|TRBV9|15|.
TGTGCCAGCAGCCGCACAGGGGGCTTGATTCAGCCCCAGCATTTT
CASSRTGGLIQPQHF
>.|TRBJ2-7|TRBV5-1|14|.
TGCGCCAGCAGCTCACTATCTAGCTCTTACGAGCAGTACTTC
CASSSLSSSYEQYF
>.|TRBJ1-1|TRBV5-1|18|.
TGCGCCAGCAGCTTCTTAGACCGCACAGGGTTGGCGAACACTGAAGCTTTCTTT
CASSFLDRTGLANTEAFF
>.|TRBJ2-1|TRBV4-3|15|few
TGCGCCAGCAGCGGGGGCAGGGGGCGGGGGAATGAGCAGTTCTTC
CASSGGRGRGNEQFF